This TCR beta chain stems from a study of blood T cell repertoires in COVID-19. Study overall: Sites in the United States, Italy and Spain provided acute and convalescent COVID-19 samples.

The V gene lost 3 bases and the J gene lost 3 bases, with 18 bases spanning the gap. The CDR3 extends over 16 amino acids. CDR1 and CDR2 (germline): SGHNT, YYREEE (reference sequence). Sequenced by immunoSEQ multiplex PCR; TCRdb stores in-frame clones only, minus some. The sample has 25,000 to 40,000 clones, around nine tenths seen once. In its sample, this clone was seen once. V is TRBV5-4 and J is TRBJ1-1, with D maybe TRBD1 (6 bases). The sample comprised peripheral blood. The clonotype was recovered from a human donor with active COVID-19. The donor label of this sample is uncertain. The CDR3: CASSWETGTADTEAFF. The CDR3 DNA is TGTGCCAGCAGCTGGGAAACAGGGACGGCGGACACTGAAGCTTTCTTT. The variable domain in full, with the rest retrieved from reference TRBV5-4 and TRBJ1-1, is ETGVTQSPTHLIKTRGQQVTLRCSSQSGHNTVSWYQQALGQGPQFIFQYYREEENGRGNFPPRFSGLQFPNYSSELNVNALELDDSALYLCASSWETGTADTEAFFGQGTRLTVV.